The rows below give T cell receptor beta chains drawn from one sample of a study of CD8 T cells in Susac syndrome. TCRdb redid the calling of the immunoSEQ multiplex PCR reads with MiXCR, one entry per CDR3 protein. The sample records some 52,000 distinct CDR3 sequences, 93% being singletons. Sequencing was carried out using CD8+ T cells from PBMCs. These TCRs come from a human donor with multiple sclerosis. The CDR3 runs from the conserved cysteine through the conserved F or W. D genes are given only for firm matches. Rows give clone size only sometimes, using once, few, many, or a class for an expanded clone.

>NA|TRBJ1-2|TRBV7-9|NA
TGTGCCAGCAGCTCGGACGTGGGTGACTATGGCTACACCTTC
CASSSDVGDYGYTF
>TRBD1|TRBJ2-1|TRBV5-1|NA
TGCGCCAGCAGCCCGGACCAGGGACAGGAGAAAAAATGCTCCTACAATGAGCAGTTCTTC
CASSPDQGQEKKCSYNEQFF
>TRBD2|TRBJ2-7|TRBV2|NA
TGTGCCAGCAGTGATCAAGCGGGGGGCTTAGACTACGAGCAGTACTTC
CASSDQAGGLDYEQYF
>TRBD1|TRBJ2-1|TRBV4-3|NA
TGCGCCAGCAGCCAAGAAAGGACAGGGAGTGGTGAGCAGTTCTTC
CASSQERTGSGEQFF
>NA|TRBJ2-7|TRBV28|few
TGTGCCATAAGGGGAAAGTCCCGATACGAGCAGTACTTC
CAIRGKSRYEQYF
>NA|TRBJ2-5|TRBV11-1|once
TGTGCCAGCAGCCCTAGAGGGCGAGAGACCCAGTACTTC
CASSPRGRETQYF
>NA|TRBJ1-1|TRBV10-3|NA
TGTGCGAGTCAATGGGGCACTGAAGCTTTCTTT
CASQWGTEAFF
>NA|TRBJ1-2|TRBV20-1|NA
TGCAGTGTTTCCGGGACATCTGACGCGAATGGCTACACCTTC
CSVSGTSDANGYTF
>TRBD1|TRBJ1-4|TRBV20-1|NA
TGCAGTGCTAGAGAGGGGACAGGGGAGGAAAAACTGTTTTTT
CSAREGTGEEKLFF
>TRBD1|TRBJ1-5|TRBV28|NA
TGTGCCAGCAGTCCCCGGGACAGGGGGTTGCAGCCCCAGCATTTT
CASSPRDRGLQPQHF
>NA|TRBJ2-6|TRBV6-2/TRBV6-3|NA
TGTGCCAGCAGGGAAATCAGGGAAGGTGGGGCCAACGTCCTGACTTTC
CASREIREGGANVLTF
>NA|TRBJ2-5|TRBV11-2|NA
TGTGCCAGCAGCTTAGAAAGTCAGGCGGCCAGGGAGACCCAGTACTTC
CASSLESQAARETQYF